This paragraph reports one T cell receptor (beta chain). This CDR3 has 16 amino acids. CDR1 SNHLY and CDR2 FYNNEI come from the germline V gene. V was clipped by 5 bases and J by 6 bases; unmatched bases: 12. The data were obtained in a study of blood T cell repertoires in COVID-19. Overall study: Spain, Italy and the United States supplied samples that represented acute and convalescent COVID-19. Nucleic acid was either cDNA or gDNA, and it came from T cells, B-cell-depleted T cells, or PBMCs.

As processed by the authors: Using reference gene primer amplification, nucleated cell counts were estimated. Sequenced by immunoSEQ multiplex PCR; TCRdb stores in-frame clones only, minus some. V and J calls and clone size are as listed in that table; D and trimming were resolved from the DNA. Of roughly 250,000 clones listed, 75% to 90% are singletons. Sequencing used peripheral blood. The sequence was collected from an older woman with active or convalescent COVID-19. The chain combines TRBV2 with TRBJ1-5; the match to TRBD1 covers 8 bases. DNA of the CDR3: TGTGCCAGCAGTCGACAGGGGCGTCTGACAACTCAGCCCCAGCATTTT. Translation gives CASSRQGRLTTQPQHF.